One and the same sample provided the 10 T cell receptor beta chains below, sequenced in a study of CD8+ T cells in alopecia areata (dated by TCRdb to the late 2010s). Libraries came from the immunoSEQ multiplex PCR assay. RNA was extracted from all samples and reverse transcribed into cDNA as template for TCR sequencing. TCRdb retrieved this table from immuneACCESS and kept in-frame rearrangements only. Not all clones are present; in checked studies, unresolved V genes account for under half, and no reason is known for the remainder. In this sample the table shows tens of thousands of clones, 29% of which occur a single time. The top ten hold 14% to 15% of the sample. Taken with the paper, the label for time point translates to: less than five weeks on oral tofacitinib. The treatment or condition label of this sample denotes: oral pan-JAK inhibitor, 5-10 mg twice daily. Sequenced here: CD8+ T cells sorted from blood, sampled at week 4, from a patient treated with tofacitinib. The receptors were sampled from a human donor with alopecia areata.

This clone was counted only a few times. This sequence joins TRBV7-9 and TRBJ2-6, with 8 bases aligning to TRBD1. The CDR3 contains 16 residues. Trimming removed 4 bases from V and 4 bases from J; junction bases left unmatched: 6. Germline values: CDR1 SEHNR, CDR2 FQNEAQ (reference sequence). The CDR3 DNA reads TGTGCCAGCAGCTACCGACAGGGGACCGGGGCCAACGTCCTGACTTTC. Its protein is CASSYRQGTGANVLTF.

The chain employs TRBV25-1 and TRBJ1-1, with D unclear. With 4 bases removed from V and 7 bases from J, the gap between germline ends came to 10 bases. The germline CDR1 and CDR2 sequences are MGHDK and SYGVNS. The CDR3 is made up of 12 amino acids. For the CDR3, the DNA is TGTGCCAGCAGTGTGAGTCTAGATGAAGCTTTCTTT. It codes for CASSVSLDEAFF. Combining the CDR3 with reference TRBV25-1 and TRBJ1-1 gives the whole variable domain EADIYQTPRYLVIGTGKKITLECSQTMGHDKMYWYQQDPGMELHLIHYSYGVNSTEKGDLSSESTVSRIRTEHFPLTLESARPSHTSQYLCASSVSLDEAFFGQGTRLTVV.

This rearrangement joins TRBV15 to TRBJ2-5; perhaps TRBD1 as D (6 bases). The CDR3 length is 15 residues. Germline loops: CDR1 LNHNV, CDR2 YYDKDF (reference sequence). Trimming cost V 8 bases and J 2 bases, with 18 bases left between them. The CDR3 DNA sequence: TGTGCCACCTCCTCGGTTTTGGACAGACAAGAGACCCAGTACTTC. Translation: CATSSVLDRQETQYF.

This clone was picked up a small number of times. The V gene is TRBV2, the J gene TRBJ1-2; 9 bases agree with TRBD1. The J segment lost 8 bases and the V segment lost 6 bases, leaving 10 bases of the junction unmatched. Germline V gene lookup returns CDR1 SNHLY and CDR2 FYNNEI. This CDR3 has 14 amino acids. In DNA, the CDR3 is TGTGCCAGCAGGGACAGGGGTATCTTGCAGGGCTACACCTTC. It is translated as CASRDRGILQGYTF.

The chain couples TRBV9 to TRBJ2-5; 10 nucleotides line up with TRBD2. CDR1 is SGDLS, CDR2 YYNGEE, per germline. V shed 1 base and J 1 base; nucleotides not matched to a gene: 4. The CDR3 extends over 16 amino acids. CDR3: CASSVRGTSVQETQYF. CDR3 nucleotides: TGTGCCAGCAGCGTAAGGGGGACTAGCGTCCAAGAGACCCAGTACTTC.

The CDR3: CASSLGTAEQFF. The CDR3 DNA reads as TGTGCCAGCAGTCTCGGGACGGCTGAGCAGTTCTTC. This rearrangement joins TRBV27 to TRBJ2-1; D tentatively reads TRBD1 or TRBD2 (5 bases each). CDR1 and CDR2 from the germline V gene are MNHEY and SMNVEV (reference sequence). V was pared by 5 bases and J by 9 bases, with 11 bases between. This CDR3 is 12 amino acids long.

This clone has only a few counts. The genes are TRBV29-1 and TRBJ1-1; D is unresolved. V lost 6 bases and J lost 1, with 9 bases in between. From germline, CDR1 is SQVTM and CDR2 ANQGSEA. This CDR3 has 12 residues. The CDR3 coding sequence is TGCAGCGTAATGGACGGGAACACTGAAGCTTTCTTT. Its protein product is CSVMDGNTEAFF.

This chain joins TRBV7-3 and TRBJ2-2; 7 nucleotides match TRBD2. Per the germline V gene, CDR1 is SGHTA and CDR2 is FQGTGA. J lost 8 bases, V lost 0 bases, and 0 bases had no gene match. There are 13 residues in the CDR3. CDR3 coding DNA: TGTGCCAGCAGCTTAACGGGACTAGGGGAGCTGTTTTTT. This sequence encodes CASSLTGLGELFF.

This clone appeared a few times. This chain uses TRBV5-1 with TRBJ2-7; 10 nucleotides align to TRBD2. The germline CDR1 and CDR2 sequences are SGHRS and YFSETQ. The length of the CDR3 is 18 residues. V was pared by 0 bases and J by 0 bases, with 9 bases of the junction left unmatched. The CDR3 nucleotides read TGCGCCAGCAGCTTGGTTGGGACTAGCGACACGTACTCCTACGAGCAGTACTTC. It codes for CASSLVGTSDTYSYEQYF.

The CDR3 loop is CASHWGDTQYF. CDR3 nucleotides: TGTGCCAGTCACTGGGGCGATACGCAGTATTTT. This rearrangement joins TRBV18 to TRBJ2-3; tentative D call: TRBD1 (5 bases). Trimming removed 9 bases from V and 6 bases from J, with 10 bases in between. From germline, CDR1 is KGHSH and CDR2 LQKENI. The CDR3 is 11 amino acids.